The present T cell receptor beta chain was sequenced within a study of CD8 T cells in ankylosing spondylitis. This CDR3 contains 14 residues. The V gene lost 2 bases and the J gene lost 7 bases, with 12 bases spanning the gap. CDR1 MNHEY and CDR2 SMNVEV come from the germline V gene (reference sequence). This clonotype occurred a few times. TCRdb redid the calling of the 5' RACE reads with MiXCR, one entry per CDR3 protein. Of 300,000 to 400,000 distinct CDR3 sequences in the sample, roughly 20% were seen once. The TCR sequence derives from a male donor with ankylosing spondylitis or in good health (not recorded which). Sequencing input: blood, either unsorted or a sorted T cell fraction (not recorded which). The chain has TRBV27 and TRBJ1-5; the D gene is possibly TRBD1 (5 bases). The DNA for the CDR3 is TGTGCCAGCAGTTTACAGGGCTTTGGCCAGCCCCAGCATTTT. It yields the protein CASSLQGFGQPQHF.